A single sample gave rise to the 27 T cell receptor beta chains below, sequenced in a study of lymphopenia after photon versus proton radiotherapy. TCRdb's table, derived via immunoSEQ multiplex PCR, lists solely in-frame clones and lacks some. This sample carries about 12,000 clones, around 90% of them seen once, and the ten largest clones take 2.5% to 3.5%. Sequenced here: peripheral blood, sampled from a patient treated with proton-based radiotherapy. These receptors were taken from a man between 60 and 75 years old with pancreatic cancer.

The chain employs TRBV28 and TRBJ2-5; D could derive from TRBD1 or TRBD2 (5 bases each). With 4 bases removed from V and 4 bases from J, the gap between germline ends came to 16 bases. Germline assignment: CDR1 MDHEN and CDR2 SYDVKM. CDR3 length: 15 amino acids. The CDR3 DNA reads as TGTGCCAGCAGTTCACCCAGAAAGGGGACAGAGACCCAGTACTTC. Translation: CASSSPRKGTETQYF. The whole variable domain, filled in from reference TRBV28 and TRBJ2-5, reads DVKVTQSSRYLVKRTGEKVFLECVQDMDHENMFWYRQDPGLGLRLIYFSYDVKMKEKGDIPEGYSVSREKKERFSLILESASTNQTSMYLCASSSPRKGTETQYFGPGTRLLVL.

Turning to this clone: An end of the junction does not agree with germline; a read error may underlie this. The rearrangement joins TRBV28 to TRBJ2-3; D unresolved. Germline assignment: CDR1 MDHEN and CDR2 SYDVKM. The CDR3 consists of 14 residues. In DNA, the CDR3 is TGTGCCAGCAGTTCCTCGGACCGCACGGATACGCAGTATTTT. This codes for CASSSSDRTDTQYF.

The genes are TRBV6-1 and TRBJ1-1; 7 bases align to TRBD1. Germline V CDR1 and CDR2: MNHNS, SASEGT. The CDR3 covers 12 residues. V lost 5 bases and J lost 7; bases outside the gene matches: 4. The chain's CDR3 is CASSTRTGEAFF. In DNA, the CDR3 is TGTGCCAGCAGTACTAGGACAGGTGAAGCTTTCTTT.

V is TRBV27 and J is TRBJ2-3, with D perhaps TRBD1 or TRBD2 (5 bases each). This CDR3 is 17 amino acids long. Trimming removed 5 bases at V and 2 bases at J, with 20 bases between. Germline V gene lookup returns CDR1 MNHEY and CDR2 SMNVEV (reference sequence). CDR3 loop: CASSRTGTPSATDTQYF. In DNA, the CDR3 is TGTGCCAGCAGTCGCACTGGGACCCCCAGCGCCACAGATACGCAGTATTTT.

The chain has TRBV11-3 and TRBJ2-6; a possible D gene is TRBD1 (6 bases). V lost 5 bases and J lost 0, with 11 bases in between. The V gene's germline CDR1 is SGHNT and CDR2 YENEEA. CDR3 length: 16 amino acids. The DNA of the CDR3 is TGTGCCAGCAGCCCTTGGACAGACTCTGGGGCCAACGTCCTGACTTTC. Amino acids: CASSPWTDSGANVLTF. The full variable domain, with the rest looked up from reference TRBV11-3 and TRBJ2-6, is EAGVVQSPRYKIIEKKQPVAFWCNPISGHNTLYWYLQNLGQGPELLIRYENEEAVDDSQLPKDRFSAERLKGVDSTLKIQPAELGDSAVYLCASSPWTDSGANVLTFGAGSRLTVL.

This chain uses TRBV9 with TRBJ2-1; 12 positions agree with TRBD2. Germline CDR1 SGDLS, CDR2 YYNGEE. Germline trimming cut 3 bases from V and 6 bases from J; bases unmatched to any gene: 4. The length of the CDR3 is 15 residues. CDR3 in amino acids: CASSGGLAGSNEQFF. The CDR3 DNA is TGTGCCAGCAGCGGGGGACTAGCGGGCTCCAATGAGCAGTTCTTC.

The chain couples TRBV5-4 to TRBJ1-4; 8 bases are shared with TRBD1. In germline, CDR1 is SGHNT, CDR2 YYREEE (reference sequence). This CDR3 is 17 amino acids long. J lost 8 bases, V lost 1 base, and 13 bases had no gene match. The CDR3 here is CASSLISSRTGSEKLFF. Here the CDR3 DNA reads TGTGCCAGCAGCTTGATTAGTTCGCGGACAGGGAGCGAAAAACTGTTTTTT.

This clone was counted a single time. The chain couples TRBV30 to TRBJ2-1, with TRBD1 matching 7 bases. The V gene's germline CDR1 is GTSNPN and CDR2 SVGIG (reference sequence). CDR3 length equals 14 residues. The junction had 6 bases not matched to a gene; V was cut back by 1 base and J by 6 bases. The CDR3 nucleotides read TGTGCCTGGAGTGAACAGGGGAACGGCAATGAGCAGTTCTTC. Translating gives CAWSEQGNGNEQFF. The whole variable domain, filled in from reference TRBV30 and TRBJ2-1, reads SQTIHQWPATLVQPVGSPLSLECTVEGTSNPNLYWYRQAAGRGLQLLFYSVGIGQISSEVPQNLSASRPQDRQFILSSKKLLLSDSGFYLCAWSEQGNGNEQFFGPGTRLTVL.

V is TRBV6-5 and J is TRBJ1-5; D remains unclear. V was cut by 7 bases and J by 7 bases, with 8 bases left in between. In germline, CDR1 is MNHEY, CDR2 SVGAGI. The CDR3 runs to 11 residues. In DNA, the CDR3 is TGTGCCAGCACCTCGTTCCAGCCCCAGCATTTT. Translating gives CASTSFQPQHF.

CDR3 DNA sequence: TGTGCCAGCAGTGCTCCGGGACAGGGCTACGAGCAGTACTTC. Encoded protein: CASSAPGQGYEQYF. The chain employs TRBV6-6 and TRBJ2-7; 9 bases are a match to TRBD1. After removal of 5 bases from V and 3 bases from J, the junction contained 5 bases not matched to a gene. Germline lookup yields CDR1 MNHNY and CDR2 SVGAGI (reference sequence). The CDR3 loop spans 14 amino acids.

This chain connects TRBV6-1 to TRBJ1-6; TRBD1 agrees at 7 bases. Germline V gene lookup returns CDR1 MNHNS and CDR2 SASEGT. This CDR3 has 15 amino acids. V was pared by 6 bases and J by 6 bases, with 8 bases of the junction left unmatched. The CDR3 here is CASRPWGQSNSPLHF. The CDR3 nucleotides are TGTGCCAGCAGGCCTTGGGGACAGTCTAATTCACCCCTCCACTTT.

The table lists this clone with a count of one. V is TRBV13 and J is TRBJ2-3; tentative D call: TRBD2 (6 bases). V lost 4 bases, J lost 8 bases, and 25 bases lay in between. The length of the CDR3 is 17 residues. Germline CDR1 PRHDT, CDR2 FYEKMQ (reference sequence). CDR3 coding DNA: TGTGCCAGCAGCTCGCCCGGGACTTCTCTTTGGAAGGGTACGCAGTATTTT. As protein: CASSSPGTSLWKGTQYF.

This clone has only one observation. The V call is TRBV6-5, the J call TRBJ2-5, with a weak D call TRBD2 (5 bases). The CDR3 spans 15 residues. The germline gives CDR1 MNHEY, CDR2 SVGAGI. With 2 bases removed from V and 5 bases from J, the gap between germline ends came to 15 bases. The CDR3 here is CASSYRRPGEETQYF. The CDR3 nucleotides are TGTGCCAGCAGTTACCGCAGGCCCGGGGAGGAGACCCAGTACTTC.

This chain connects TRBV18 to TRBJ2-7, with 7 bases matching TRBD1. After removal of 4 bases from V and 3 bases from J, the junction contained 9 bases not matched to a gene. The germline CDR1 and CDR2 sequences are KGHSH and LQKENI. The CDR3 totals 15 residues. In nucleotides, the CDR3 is TGTGCCAGCTCACGCTCGGGACAGAGGAGCTACGAGCAGTACTTC. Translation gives CASSRSGQRSYEQYF.

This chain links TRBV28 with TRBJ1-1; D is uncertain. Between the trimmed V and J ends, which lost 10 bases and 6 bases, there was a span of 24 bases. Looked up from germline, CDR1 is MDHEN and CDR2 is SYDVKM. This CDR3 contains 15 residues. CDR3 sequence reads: CATHYSTGPTSEAFF. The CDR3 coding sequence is TGTGCCACACACTACTCCACCGGGCCAACCTCTGAAGCTTTCTTT.

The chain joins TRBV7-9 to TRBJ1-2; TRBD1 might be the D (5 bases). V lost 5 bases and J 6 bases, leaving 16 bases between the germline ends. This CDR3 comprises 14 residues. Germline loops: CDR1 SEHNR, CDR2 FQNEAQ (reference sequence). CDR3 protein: CASSGGTGRDGYTF. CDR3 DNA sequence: TGTGCCAGCAGCGGGGGGACCGGGAGGGATGGCTACACCTTC.

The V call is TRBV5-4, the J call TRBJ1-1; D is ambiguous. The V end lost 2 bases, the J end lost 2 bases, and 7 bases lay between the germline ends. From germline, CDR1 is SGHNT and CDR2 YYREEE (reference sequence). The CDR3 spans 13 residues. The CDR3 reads CASSFDVNTEAFF. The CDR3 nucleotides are TGTGCCAGCAGCTTCGACGTCAACACTGAAGCTTTCTTT.

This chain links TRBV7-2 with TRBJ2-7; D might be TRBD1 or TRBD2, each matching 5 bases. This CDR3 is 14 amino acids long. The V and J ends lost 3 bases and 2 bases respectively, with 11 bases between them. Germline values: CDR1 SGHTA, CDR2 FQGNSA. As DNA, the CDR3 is TGTGCCAGCAGCTTGTATCAGGGAGCCTACGAGCAGTACTTC. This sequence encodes CASSLYQGAYEQYF.

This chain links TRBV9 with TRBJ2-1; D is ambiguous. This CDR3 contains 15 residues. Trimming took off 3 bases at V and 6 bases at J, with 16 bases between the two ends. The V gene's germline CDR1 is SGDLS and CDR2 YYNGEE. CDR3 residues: CASSANLGPSNEQFF. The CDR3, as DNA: TGTGCCAGCAGCGCCAACCTGGGTCCCTCCAATGAGCAGTTCTTC.

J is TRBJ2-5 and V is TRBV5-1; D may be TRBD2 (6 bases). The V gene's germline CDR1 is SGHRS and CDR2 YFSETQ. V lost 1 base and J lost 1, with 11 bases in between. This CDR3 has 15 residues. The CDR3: CASSLYGGTQETQYF. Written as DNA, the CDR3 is TGCGCCAGCAGCTTGTATGGGGGGACCCAAGAGACCCAGTACTTC.

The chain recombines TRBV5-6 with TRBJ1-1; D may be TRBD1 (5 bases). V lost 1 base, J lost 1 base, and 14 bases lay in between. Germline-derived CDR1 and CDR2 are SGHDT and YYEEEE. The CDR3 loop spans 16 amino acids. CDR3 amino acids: CASSLPPGGENTEAFF. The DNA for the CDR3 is TGTGCCAGCAGCTTGCCCCCGGGGGGGGAGAACACTGAAGCTTTCTTT. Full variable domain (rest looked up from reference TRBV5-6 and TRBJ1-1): DAGVTQSPTHLIKTRGQQVTLRCSPKSGHDTVSWYQQALGQGPQFIFQYYEEEERQRGNFPDRFSGHQFPNYSSELNVNALLLGDSALYLCASSLPPGGENTEAFFGQGTRLTVV.

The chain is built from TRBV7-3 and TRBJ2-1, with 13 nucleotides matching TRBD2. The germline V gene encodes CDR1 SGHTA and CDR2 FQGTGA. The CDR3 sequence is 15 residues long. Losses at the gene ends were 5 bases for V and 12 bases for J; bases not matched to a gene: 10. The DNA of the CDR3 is TGTGCCAGCAGCCCATCCGGGACTAGCGGGACCCGGCAGTTCTTC. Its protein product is CASSPSGTSGTRQFF.

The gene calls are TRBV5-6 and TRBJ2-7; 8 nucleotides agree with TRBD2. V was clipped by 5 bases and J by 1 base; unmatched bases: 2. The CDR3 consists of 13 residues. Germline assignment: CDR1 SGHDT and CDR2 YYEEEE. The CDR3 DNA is TGTGCCAGCAGTTCTAGCGGGTCCTACGAGCAGTACTTC. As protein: CASSSSGSYEQYF.

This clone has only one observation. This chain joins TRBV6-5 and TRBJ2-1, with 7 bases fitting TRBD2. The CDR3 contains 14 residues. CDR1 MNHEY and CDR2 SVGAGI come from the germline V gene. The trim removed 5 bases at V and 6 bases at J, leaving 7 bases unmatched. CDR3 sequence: CASSTQTSPNEQFF. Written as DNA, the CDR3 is TGTGCCAGCAGTACCCAGACTAGCCCCAATGAGCAGTTCTTC.

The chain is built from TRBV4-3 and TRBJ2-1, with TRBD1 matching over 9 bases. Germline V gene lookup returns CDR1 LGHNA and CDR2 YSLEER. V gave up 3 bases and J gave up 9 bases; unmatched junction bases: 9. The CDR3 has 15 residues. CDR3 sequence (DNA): TGCGCCAGCAGCCACGGACAGGGGCCGGGGTTTGAGCAGTTCTTC. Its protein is CASSHGQGPGFEQFF.

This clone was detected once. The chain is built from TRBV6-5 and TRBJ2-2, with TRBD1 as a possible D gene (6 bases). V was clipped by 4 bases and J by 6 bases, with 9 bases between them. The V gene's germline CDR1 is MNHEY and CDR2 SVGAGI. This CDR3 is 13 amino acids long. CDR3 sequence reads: CASSLQGSGELFF. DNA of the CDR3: TGTGCCAGCAGTTTACAGGGCTCCGGGGAGCTGTTTTTT.

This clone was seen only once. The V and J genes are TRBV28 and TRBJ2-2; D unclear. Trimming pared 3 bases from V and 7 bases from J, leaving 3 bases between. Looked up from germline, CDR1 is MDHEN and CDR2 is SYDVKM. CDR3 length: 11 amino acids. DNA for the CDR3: TGTGCCAGCAGTTTTTTCGGGGAGCTGTTTTTT. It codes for CASSFFGELFF.